This TCR beta chain stems from a study of blood T cell repertoires in COVID-19. For the study at large: Sites in the United States, Italy and Spain provided acute and convalescent COVID-19 samples. T cells, B-cell-depleted T cells, or PBMCs supplied cDNA or gDNA.

In the original workflow: How many nucleated cells were present was estimated from reference gene primer amplification. The assay was immunoSEQ multiplex PCR, and TCRdb's table has in-frame clones only and misses some. V and J calls and clone size follow that table, whereas D and trimming were derived from the DNA. This table holds 300,000 to 450,000 clones, roughly 85% found once. This CDR3 region has 20 residues. Losses at the gene ends were 3 bases for V and 2 bases for J; bases not matched to a gene: 19. Germline CDR1 reads MNHEY; CDR2 reads SMNVEV (reference sequence). The chain links TRBV27 to TRBJ1-1; 9 bases are shared with TRBD1. The sample was peripheral blood. The TCR originated in a woman aged 18-35 years with acute or convalescent COVID-19. CDR3 DNA sequence: TGTGCCAGCAGTTTTCGGGGGACAGGGCCATCAAGGGCCATCAACACTGAAGCTTTCTTT. Translated, it gives CASSFRGTGPSRAINTEAFF.